These 32 T cell receptor beta chains were sequenced from one sample in a study of T cell changes during pregnancy in multiple sclerosis (dated by TCRdb to between 2017 and 2020). Preparation of the library involved the immunoSEQ multiplex PCR assay. This is the immuneACCESS table as TCRdb keeps it, with only in-frame sequences that have V and J called. A part of the clones is gone; compared with another copy, unresolved V genes explain less than half, and the rest is unexplained. This sample holds roughly 37,000 clones; roughly 89% were observed only once. Around 0.45% of the sample is held by the ten biggest clonotypes. The sample consisted of CD4+ T cells from peripheral blood mononuclear cells, taken in the second trimester of pregnancy. These receptors all come from a female donor in good health, enrolled as a control in a pregnancy study.

This rearrangement joins TRBV28 to TRBJ2-7; TRBD1 agrees at 7 bases. The CDR3 contains 14 residues. Germline-derived CDR1 and CDR2 are MDHEN and SYDVKM. Unmatched junction bases numbered 7, after V lost 2 bases and J lost 6 bases. The CDR3 here is CASSLRQGLFEQYF. The CDR3, as DNA: TGTGCCAGCAGTTTACGACAGGGTTTGTTCGAGCAGTACTTC.

The chain couples TRBV5-1 to TRBJ2-3; 10 nucleotides agree with TRBD2. The CDR3 is 16 residues long. J was trimmed by 4 bases and V by 2 bases; bases with no gene match: 7. The germline CDR1 and CDR2 sequences are SGHRS and YFSETQ. CDR3 nucleotides: TGCGCCAGCAGCTTTACTAGTCTAGCGGGGGCAGATACGCAGTATTTT. Protein product: CASSFTSLAGADTQYF.

J is TRBJ2-5 and V is TRBV6-1; 8 bases agree with TRBD2. V gave up 3 bases and J gave up 5 bases; unmatched junction bases: 8. The CDR3 is made up of 15 amino acids. Germline lookup yields CDR1 MNHNS and CDR2 SASEGT. CDR3: CASSEIAASGETQYF. Written as DNA, the CDR3 is TGTGCCAGCAGTGAGATTGCGGCTAGCGGGGAGACCCAGTACTTC.

The genes are TRBV11-2 and TRBJ1-5; 7 nucleotides align to TRBD1. V shed 2 bases, J shed 5 bases, and the junction held 6 bases outside the gene matches. The CDR3 contains 15 residues. Germline V gene data show CDR1 as SGHAT and CDR2 as FQNNGV. Here the CDR3 DNA reads TGTGCCAGCAGCTTATCGACAGGGTTCGATCAGCCCCAGCATTTT. Its translation: CASSLSTGFDQPQHF. Full variable domain (remainder filled in from reference TRBV11-2 and TRBJ1-5): EAGVAQSPRYKIIEKRQSVAFWCNPISGHATLYWYQQILGQGPKLLIQFQNNGVVDDSQLPKDRFSAERLKGVDSTLKIQPAKLEDSAVYLCASSLSTGFDQPQHFGDGTRLSIL.

The genes are TRBV29-1 and TRBJ2-5, with 8 nucleotides matching TRBD1. This CDR3 has 12 amino acids. Germline values: CDR1 SQVTM, CDR2 ANQGSEA. Unmatched junction bases numbered 1, after V lost 2 bases and J lost 5 bases. This CDR3 reads CSVERQGETQYF. In nucleotides, the CDR3 is TGCAGCGTTGAAAGACAGGGGGAGACCCAGTACTTC.

The V call is TRBV11-1, the J call TRBJ1-1; possibly TRBD1 for D (5 bases). The CDR3 consists of 12 residues. V gave up 5 bases and J gave up 7 bases, with 11 bases separating them. Germline assignment: CDR1 SGHAT and CDR2 FQDESV (reference sequence). As DNA, the CDR3 is TGTGCCAGCAGCGGGGGGGTTAGTGAAGCTTTCTTT. Translation: CASSGGVSEAFF.

The chain recombines TRBV5-1 with TRBJ1-1; 8 bases fit TRBD1. Germline trimming cut 4 bases from V and 6 bases from J; bases unmatched to any gene: 8. This CDR3 is 14 amino acids long. Germline V gives CDR1 SGHRS, CDR2 YFSETQ. The CDR3 here is CASSILQGGAEAFF. DNA for the CDR3: TGCGCCAGCAGCATCCTACAGGGGGGCGCTGAAGCTTTCTTT.

This clone was seen only once. The rearrangement uses TRBV6-5 and TRBJ2-5; the D gene is possibly TRBD2 (6 bases). Germline loops: CDR1 MNHEY, CDR2 SVGAGI. This CDR3 is 15 amino acids long. Trimming removed 5 bases from V and 1 base from J, with 14 bases in between. CDR3 amino acids: CASSAGPSVQETQYF. The CDR3 DNA reads TGTGCCAGCAGTGCGGGCCCTAGCGTCCAAGAGACCCAGTACTTC.

The CDR3 here is CAISGQVTETQYF. The CDR3 DNA reads as TGTGCCATCAGCGGACAGGTTACGGAGACCCAGTACTTC. The chain has TRBV10-3 and TRBJ2-5; 7 bases agree with TRBD1. J lost 5 bases, V lost 6 bases, and 6 bases had no gene match. From germline, CDR1 is ENHRY and CDR2 SYGVKD. This CDR3 spans 13 amino acids.

The rearrangement joins TRBV30 to TRBJ2-5; D gene ambiguous. Germline V gene lookup returns CDR1 GTSNPN and CDR2 SVGIG (reference sequence). V dropped 3 bases and J dropped 2 bases, with 7 bases sitting between them. The CDR3 covers 12 residues. The CDR3 bases are TGTGCCTGGAGATCTAGACAAGAGACCCAGTACTTC. Its translation is CAWRSRQETQYF. The complete variable domain, with remaining parts taken from reference TRBV30 and TRBJ2-5, reads SQTIHQWPATLVQPVGSPLSLECTVEGTSNPNLYWYRQAAGRGLQLLFYSVGIGQISSEVPQNLSASRPQDRQFILSSKKLLLSDSGFYLCAWRSRQETQYFGPGTRLLVL.

The gene calls are TRBV7-9 and TRBJ1-1; D call uncertain. The CDR3 has 13 residues. Germline V lookup: CDR1 SEHNR, CDR2 FQNEAQ (reference sequence). V lost 3 bases, J lost 5 bases, and 10 bases lay in between. As DNA, the CDR3 is TGTGCCAGCAGCTTTAGTCTTAGAACTGAAGCTTTCTTT. As protein: CASSFSLRTEAFF.

V gene TRBV6-1 combines with J gene TRBJ2-7; TRBD2 matches at 7 bases. CDR3 length equals 14 residues. Germline V gene sequence: CDR1 MNHNS, CDR2 SASEGT. After removal of 7 bases from V and 6 bases from J, the junction contained 12 bases not matched to a gene. This CDR3 reads CASISGTTPPEQYF. Written as DNA, the CDR3 is TGTGCCAGCATTTCCGGGACTACGCCCCCCGAGCAGTACTTC.

The rearrangement links TRBV29-1 to TRBJ2-7; D not resolved. In germline, CDR1 is SQVTM, CDR2 ANQGSEA. The CDR3 is made up of 13 amino acids. Trimming took off 4 bases at V and 4 bases at J, with 14 bases between the two ends. This chain's CDR3 is CSVGGGNLYEQYF. The CDR3, as DNA: TGCAGCGTTGGTGGCGGAAACTTATACGAGCAGTACTTC.

The chain carries TRBV7-9 and TRBJ1-3; a possible D gene is TRBD1 (5 bases). Germline loops: CDR1 SEHNR, CDR2 FQNEAQ (reference sequence). This CDR3 contains 15 residues. Deletions cut 5 bases from V and 8 bases from J, with 19 bases between. The CDR3 is CASSPRGGVRDTIYF. The CDR3, as DNA: TGTGCCAGCAGCCCCCGGGGCGGGGTAAGAGACACCATATATTTT.

The rearrangement joins TRBV9 to TRBJ2-6, with 12 bases aligning to TRBD2. Germline CDR1 and CDR2: SGDLS and YYNGEE. The ends lost 3 bases at V and 4 bases at J; junction bases unmatched: 8. The CDR3 totals 18 residues. The CDR3 here is CASSGPSGGARGANVLTF. CDR3 in DNA: TGTGCCAGCAGCGGACCTAGCGGGGGGGCGCGAGGGGCCAACGTCCTGACTTTC. Complete variable domain (other parts from reference TRBV9 and TRBJ2-6): DSGVTQTPKHLITATGQRVTLRCSPRSGDLSVYWYQQSLDQGLQFLIQYYNGEERAKGNILERFSAQQFPDLHSELNLSSLELGDSALYFCASSGPSGGARGANVLTFGAGSRLTVL.

The chain is built from TRBV28 and TRBJ2-7; weak D call: TRBD2 (6 bases). Trimming took off 6 bases at V and 1 base at J, with 16 bases between the two ends. From germline, CDR1 is MDHEN and CDR2 SYDVKM. The CDR3 totals 15 residues. The CDR3 sequence: CASSPAERASYEQYF. The CDR3 DNA reads as TGTGCCAGCAGCCCCGCTGAGCGGGCTTCCTACGAGCAGTACTTC.

The chain employs TRBV7-9 and TRBJ1-3; 9 bases agree with TRBD1. After removal of 2 bases from V and 3 bases from J, the junction contained 11 bases not matched to a gene. This CDR3 spans 18 amino acids. Germline V gene lookup returns CDR1 SEHNR and CDR2 FQNEAQ (reference sequence). This chain's CDR3 is CASSLSWGTGSVGNTIYF. DNA for the CDR3: TGTGCCAGCAGCTTATCCTGGGGGACAGGGTCGGTTGGAAACACCATATATTTT.

The chain combines TRBV6-1 with TRBJ2-5; 9 bases match TRBD2. CDR3 size: 15 residues. Germline V gives CDR1 MNHNS, CDR2 SASEGT. V trimming: 2 bases; J trimming: 4 bases; junction bases outside the gene matches: 5. The CDR3 reads CASSEKTSGRETQYF. Written as DNA, the CDR3 is TGTGCCAGCAGTGAAAAGACTAGCGGAAGAGAGACCCAGTACTTC.

This clone was recorded a few times. This chain links TRBV6-1 with TRBJ2-2, with a weak D call TRBD2 (6 bases). Deletions cut 6 bases from V and 4 bases from J, with 15 bases between. This CDR3 is 15 amino acids long. The germline CDR1 and CDR2 sequences are MNHNS and SASEGT. CDR3 amino acids: CASRWRDALTGELFF. In DNA, the CDR3 is TGTGCCAGCAGATGGCGGGACGCTCTCACCGGGGAGCTGTTTTTT.

CDR3 nucleotides: TGTGCCAGCAGGGGACCGGGACTACAAGGCGAGCAGTACTTC. Translated, it gives CASRGPGLQGEQYF. The chain combines TRBV27 with TRBJ2-7, with 7 bases that match TRBD2. CDR3 length: 14 amino acids. CDR1 MNHEY and CDR2 SMNVEV come from the germline V gene (reference sequence). V was clipped by 6 bases and J by 6 bases; unmatched bases: 11.

The genes are TRBV7-9 and TRBJ1-2, with 7 bases aligning to TRBD1. Germline V lookup: CDR1 SEHNR, CDR2 FQNEAQ (reference sequence). The CDR3 extends over 14 amino acids. After removal of 5 bases from V and 4 bases from J, the junction contained 7 bases not matched to a gene. Written as DNA, the CDR3 is TGTGCCAGCAGCCCAACAGGGGATAGCTATGGCTACACCTTC. Its translation: CASSPTGDSYGYTF.

The chain links TRBV11-2 to TRBJ2-1, with TRBD2 matching over 15 bases. V lost 5 bases to trimming and J lost 7 bases; unmatched junction nucleotides: 9. The germline CDR1 and CDR2 sequences are SGHAT and FQNNGV. This CDR3 comprises 17 residues. The CDR3 loop is CASSAPGLAGGENEQFF. In DNA form, the CDR3 reads TGTGCCAGCAGCGCACCGGGACTAGCGGGAGGTGAAAATGAGCAGTTCTTC.

The rearrangement joins TRBV5-8 to TRBJ1-2; 7 bases are shared with TRBD1. The V and J ends lost 4 bases and 5 bases, in that order; junction bases with no gene match: 11. Germline values: CDR1 SGHTS, CDR2 YDEGEE. This CDR3 spans 15 amino acids. In DNA form, the CDR3 reads TGTGCCAGCAGCCCATGGACAGGACGAGCATATGGCTACACCTTC. The encoded protein is CASSPWTGRAYGYTF. The full variable domain, rest sourced from reference TRBV5-8 and TRBJ1-2, is EAGVTQSPTHLIKTRGQQATLRCSPISGHTSVYWYQQALGLGLQFLLWYDEGEERNRGNFPPRFSGRQFPNYSSELNVNALELEDSALYLCASSPWTGRAYGYTFGSGTRLTVV.

CDR3 region: CASRGGNNYGYTF. As DNA, the CDR3 is TGTGCCAGCAGAGGCGGCAATAACTATGGCTACACCTTC. The J gene is TRBJ1-2, the V gene TRBV27; D remains unclear. The CDR3 is 13 amino acids. Germline V gene lookup returns CDR1 MNHEY and CDR2 SMNVEV (reference sequence). Trimming removed 6 bases at V and 1 base at J, with 9 bases between.

The chain is built from TRBV29-1 and TRBJ1-2; 10 nucleotides match TRBD1. CDR1 is SQVTM and CDR2 is ANQGSEA in the germline V gene. The J segment lost 7 bases and the V segment lost 2 bases, leaving 4 bases of the junction unmatched. The CDR3 is 13 residues long. The CDR3 loop is CSVERQGAAGYTF. CDR3 DNA: TGCAGCGTTGAAAGACAGGGGGCGGCTGGCTACACCTTC.

This clone rates as medium-sized. The chain has TRBV19 and TRBJ1-5, with a weak D call TRBD1 (5 bases). Germline V gives CDR1 LNHDA, CDR2 SQIVND (reference sequence). Trimming cost V 4 bases and J 0 bases, with 10 bases left between them. There are 15 residues in the CDR3. The CDR3 reads CASSTGLYSNQPQHF. The CDR3 region has the DNA TGTGCCAGTAGTACGGGACTTTATAGCAATCAGCCCCAGCATTTT.

V and J are TRBV28 and TRBJ2-1, with D perhaps TRBD2 (7 bases). Germline V gives CDR1 MDHEN, CDR2 SYDVKM. The CDR3 has 16 amino acids. Trimming shortened V by 9 bases and J by 7 bases, and 25 bases separated the two germline ends. CDR3 nucleotide sequence: TGTGCCAGGGGGGGGGCTTTAATACCTACGGAGAATGAGCAGTTCTTC. Amino acids: CARGGALIPTENEQFF.

The chain has TRBV7-6 and TRBJ1-2; 7 bases map to TRBD1. CDR3 length: 14 amino acids. V trimming: 5 bases; J trimming: 4 bases; junction bases outside the gene matches: 7. Germline CDR1 SGHVS, CDR2 FNYEAQ. CDR3 amino acids: CASSTTGSPYGYTF. CDR3 coding DNA: TGTGCCAGCAGCACGACAGGGTCCCCCTATGGCTACACCTTC.

This clone was picked up one time. The chain has TRBV11-1 and TRBJ2-7; D may be TRBD2 (5 bases). The CDR3 covers 15 residues. Trimming pared 3 bases from V and 0 bases from J, leaving 12 bases between. Germline loops: CDR1 SGHAT, CDR2 FQDESV (reference sequence). CDR3 amino acids: CASSFPRTDSYEQYF. The CDR3 nucleotides are TGTGCCAGCAGCTTCCCCAGGACTGACTCCTACGAGCAGTACTTC.

The genes are TRBV2 and TRBJ1-5, with TRBD1 matching 9 bases. Per germline, CDR1 SNHLY and CDR2 FYNNEI. The CDR3 consists of 15 residues. The V and J ends lost 5 bases and 2 bases, in that order; junction bases with no gene match: 4. The CDR3 sequence is CASSTGQGGNQPQHF. The DNA of the CDR3 is TGTGCCAGCAGTACGGGACAGGGAGGCAATCAGCCCCAGCATTTT. Full variable domain (rest looked up from reference TRBV2 and TRBJ1-5): EPEVTQTPSHQVTQMGQEVILRCVPISNHLYFYWYRQILGQKVEFLVSFYNNEISEKSEIFDDQFSVERPDGSNFTLKIRSTKLEDSAMYFCASSTGQGGNQPQHFGDGTRLSIL.

V usage is TRBV7-2 and J usage is TRBJ2-3; 9 nucleotides agree with TRBD2. In germline, CDR1 is SGHTA, CDR2 FQGNSA. This CDR3 region has 12 residues. The junction had 2 bases not matched to a gene; V was cut back by 2 bases and J by 11 bases. This chain's CDR3 is CASSLISGGQYF. The CDR3 coding sequence is TGTGCCAGCAGCTTAATTAGCGGGGGGCAGTATTTT.

This chain connects TRBV28 to TRBJ2-5, with D maybe TRBD1 (6 bases). The germline CDR1 and CDR2 sequences are MDHEN and SYDVKM. This CDR3 is built from 14 residues. Between the trimmed V and J ends, which lost 5 bases and 3 bases, there was a span of 13 bases. CDR3 in amino acids: CASSGRGYEETQYF. In nucleotides, the CDR3 is TGTGCCAGCAGTGGCAGGGGATACGAAGAGACCCAGTACTTC.